This passage covers 21 T cell receptor beta chains from one sample sequenced in a study of CD8+CD57+ T cells in acquired aplastic anemia. TCR beta VDJ and CDR3 profiles were obtained from a genomic DNA template. TCRdb reprocessed the reads with MiXCR, giving one entry per CDR3 protein. The table has around 170,000 distinct CDR3 sequences, less than 55% seen once; the top ten hold roughly 3%. Material for sequencing was sorted CD4+, CD8+, or CD8+CD57+ T cells (not recorded which) from PBMCs. These receptors were collected from a human donor in good health.

This clonotype was observed many times. The V and J genes are TRBV24-1 and TRBJ2-7, with TRBD1 matching over 9 bases. This CDR3 region has 16 residues. Trimming took 8 bases from V and 4 from J; bases not matched to a gene: 14. CDR1 and CDR2 (germline): KGHDR, SFDVKD. DNA for the CDR3: TGTGCCACCAAGCAACCGGGACAGGGTTATACTTACGAGCAGTACTTC. Protein: CATKQPGQGYTYEQYF.

The chain has TRBV15 and TRBJ2-7; D might be TRBD1 (6 bases). V lost 0 bases to trimming and J lost 6 bases, with 15 bases between them. CDR3 length equals 15 residues. The germline V gene has CDR1 LNHNV and CDR2 YYDKDF (reference sequence). CDR3 residues: CATSRDSGESGEQYF. The CDR3 DNA follows: TGTGCCACCAGCAGAGACTCAGGGGAGAGCGGCGAGCAGTACTTC. Combining the CDR3 with reference TRBV15 and TRBJ2-7 gives the whole variable domain DAMVIQNPRYQVTQFGKPVTLSCSQTLNHNVMYWYQQKSSQAPKLLFHYYDKDFNNEADTPDNFQSRRPNTSFCFLDIRSPGLGDTAMYLCATSRDSGESGEQYFGPGTRLTVT.

This clonotype was observed a handful of times. The chain employs TRBV4-1 and TRBJ2-1; 9 bases are shared with TRBD2. After removal of 2 bases from V and 7 bases from J, the junction contained 9 bases not matched to a gene. CDR1 and CDR2 (germline): MGHRA, YSYEKL. The CDR3 is 16 residues long. In DNA form, the CDR3 reads TGCGCCAGCAGCCAAATTAGCGGGAGTGGCACAAATGAGCAGTTCTTC. It yields the protein CASSQISGSGTNEQFF.

V usage is TRBV7-2 and J usage is TRBJ2-7, with D unclear. Looked up from germline, CDR1 is SGHTA and CDR2 is FQGNSA. The ends were cut back, 0 bases at V and 6 bases at J, with 15 bases in the middle. CDR3 length: 15 residues. The CDR3 is CASSLAAGAIREQYF. The DNA for the CDR3 is TGTGCCAGCAGCTTAGCCGCAGGTGCCATCCGCGAGCAGTACTTC. Full variable domain (missing parts from reference TRBV7-2 and TRBJ2-7): GAGVSQSPSNKVTEKGKDVELRCDPISGHTALYWYRQSLGQGLEFLIYFQGNSAPDKSGLPSDRFSAERTGGSVSTLTIQRTQQEDSAVYLCASSLAAGAIREQYFGPGTRLTVT.

The V call is TRBV25-1, the J call TRBJ2-3; D remains ambiguous. V dropped 0 bases and J dropped 2 bases, with 0 bases sitting between them. Germline CDR1 MGHDK, CDR2 SYGVNS. The CDR3 runs to 12 residues. This CDR3 reads CASSEYTDTQYF. As DNA, the CDR3 is TGTGCCAGCAGTGAATACACAGATACGCAGTATTTT.

This clonotype came up many times. V gene TRBV12-3 or TRBV12-4 combines with J gene TRBJ2-7; tentative D call: TRBD2 (5 bases). V was pared by 6 bases and J by 2 bases, with 14 bases between. This CDR3 comprises 14 residues. The CDR3 spells CASSSIGLPYEQYF. In DNA, the CDR3 is TGTGCCAGCAGCAGTATCGGACTCCCCTACGAGCAGTACTTC.

With regard to this clonotype: A read error is possible here, since a much larger clone lies one base away. The chain employs TRBV6-1 and TRBJ2-7; the D is unclear. Looked up from germline, CDR1 is MNHNS and CDR2 is SASEGT. This CDR3 is built from 12 residues. CDR3: CASRGRSYELYF. CDR3 DNA: TGTGCCAGCCGAGGCAGGTCCTACGAGCTGTACTTC.

The table lists this clonotype with many counts. This chain links TRBV19 with TRBJ1-2, with D possibly TRBD1 on 6 matching bases. Per germline, CDR1 LNHDA and CDR2 SQIVND (reference sequence). V lost 7 bases and J 7 bases, leaving 16 bases between the germline ends. The CDR3 has 13 amino acids. This CDR3 reads CASIRGGFSGYTF. Written as DNA, the CDR3 is TGTGCCAGTATTAGAGGGGGTTTCAGTGGCTACACCTTC.

This rearrangement joins TRBV10-3 to TRBJ2-2, with D perhaps TRBD1 (5 bases). V was cut by 2 bases and J by 6 bases, with 7 bases left in between. In germline, CDR1 is ENHRY, CDR2 SYGVKD. There are 13 residues in the CDR3. CDR3 sequence: CAISEAGPGELFF. In DNA form, the CDR3 reads TGTGCCATCAGTGAGGCAGGGCCCGGGGAGCTGTTTTTT.

In this sample, this clonotype turned up many times. The chain employs TRBV15 and TRBJ2-7; D call uncertain. V shed 0 bases and J shed 0 bases, with 3 bases lying between them. The CDR3 loop spans 13 amino acids. Germline V gives CDR1 LNHNV, CDR2 YYDKDF (reference sequence). Here the CDR3 DNA reads TGTGCCACCAGCAGAGAGGTCTCCTACGAGCAGTACTTC. Translating it yields CATSREVSYEQYF.

In its sample, this clonotype was seen many times. The V and J genes are TRBV25-1 and TRBJ1-1; no firm D call. This CDR3 contains 14 residues. V was clipped by 2 bases and J by 2 bases, with 9 bases between them. Germline-derived CDR1 and CDR2 are MGHDK and SYGVNS. This chain's CDR3 is CASSEPGINTEAFF. As DNA, the CDR3 is TGTGCCAGCAGTGAACCGGGTATCAACACTGAAGCTTTCTTT.

As DNA, the CDR3 is TGCAGTGCTAGCGCAGGGGAACAAGAGACCCAGTACTTC. Amino acid sequence: CSASAGEQETQYF. The genes are TRBV20-1 and TRBJ2-5; a weak D match, TRBD1 (6 bases). The CDR3 is 13 residues long. V was pared by 3 bases and J by 2 bases, with 10 bases between. Germline V CDR1 and CDR2: DFQATT, SNEGSKA (reference sequence).

In this sample, this clonotype turned up a few times. V usage is TRBV15 and J usage is TRBJ2-7; 11 bases agree with TRBD1. Germline CDR1 is LNHNV and CDR2 is YYDKDF (reference sequence). The CDR3 has 16 residues. Trimming removed 3 bases from V and 6 bases from J; junction bases left unmatched: 10. CDR3 in DNA: TGTGCCACCAGCAGGGCGCGGGGGACAGGGGGTGCCGAGCAGTACTTC. Protein product: CATSRARGTGGAEQYF.

The J gene is TRBJ1-5, the V gene TRBV20-1; 8 nucleotides agree with TRBD1. The CDR3 is 17 amino acids. J gave up 2 bases and V 5 bases, and 14 bases lay outside the gene matches. The germline V gene has CDR1 DFQATT and CDR2 SNEGSKA (reference sequence). CDR3 amino acids: CSAGGQGGLGGNQPQHF. As DNA, the CDR3 is TGCAGTGCTGGAGGACAGGGAGGATTAGGAGGCAATCAGCCCCAGCATTTT.

This clonotype has only a few counts. The chain links TRBV7-6 to TRBJ1-6, with TRBD1 matching over 7 bases. Germline V gene data show CDR1 as SGHVS and CDR2 as FNYEAQ. The junction had 4 bases not matched to a gene; V was cut back by 5 bases and J by 6 bases. The CDR3 consists of 14 residues. The CDR3 sequence: CASSTTGINSPLHF. The CDR3 DNA follows: TGTGCCAGCAGCACGACAGGGATTAATTCACCCCTCCACTTT. The complete variable domain, with remaining parts taken from reference TRBV7-6 and TRBJ1-6, reads GAGVSQSPRYKVTKRGQDVALRCDPISGHVSLYWYRQALGQGPEFLTYFNYEAQQDKSGLPNDRFSAERPEGSISTLTIQRTEQRDSAMYRCASSTTGINSPLHFGNGTRLTVT.

This clonotype was found many times. The chain has TRBV20-1 and TRBJ2-5, with 7 positions matching TRBD1. CDR3 length equals 14 residues. The junction had 10 bases not matched to a gene; V was cut back by 4 bases and J by 5 bases. Germline values: CDR1 DFQATT, CDR2 SNEGSKA (reference sequence). DNA for the CDR3: TGCAGTGCTATTGACAGGGTGCGGCGGGAGACCCAGTACTTC. It is translated as CSAIDRVRRETQYF.

The chain carries TRBV20-1 and TRBJ1-5; a weak D match, TRBD1 (6 bases). The germline V gene has CDR1 DFQATT and CDR2 SNEGSKA (reference sequence). The CDR3 totals 15 residues. The V gene lost 5 bases and the J gene lost 2 bases, with 16 bases spanning the gap. The CDR3 loop is CSAGNTGLGNQPQHF. The CDR3 DNA reads TGCAGTGCTGGGAATACAGGGCTGGGCAATCAGCCCCAGCATTTT.

Many counts were recorded for this clonotype. This rearrangement joins TRBV4-1 to TRBJ2-1, with D maybe TRBD2 (6 bases). Germline CDR1 and CDR2: MGHRA and YSYEKL. V was pared by 2 bases and J by 2 bases, with 13 bases between. The CDR3 sequence is 16 residues long. The CDR3 DNA sequence: TGCGCCAGCAGCCAACCGACTAGTATTCCCTACAATGAGCAGTTCTTC. Protein: CASSQPTSIPYNEQFF.

The J gene is TRBJ1-2, the V gene TRBV29-1; 10 bases line up with TRBD1. The CDR3 consists of 14 residues. V shed 4 bases and J 5 bases; nucleotides not matched to a gene: 7. CDR1 is SQVTM, CDR2 ANQGSEA, per germline. The CDR3 spells CSVGRGQGNYGYTF. The CDR3 nucleotides are TGCAGCGTTGGGCGGGGACAGGGGAATTATGGCTACACCTTC.

This clonotype was picked up a small number of times. This rearrangement joins TRBV15 to TRBJ2-5; tentatively, D is TRBD1 or TRBD2 (5 bases each). This CDR3 is 15 amino acids long. CDR1 and CDR2 (germline): LNHNV, YYDKDF (reference sequence). V lost 8 bases and J lost 5, with 21 bases in between. The CDR3 nucleotides are TGTGCCACCCAAGACCGGGACGGATTGGGGGAGACCCAGTACTTC. The encoded protein is CATQDRDGLGETQYF.

This clonotype has ten or more counts. The rearrangement links TRBV5-1 to TRBJ2-1; either TRBD1 or TRBD2 may fit D (5 bases each). Trimming stripped 0 bases from V and 4 bases from J, with 17 bases between. Germline V gives CDR1 SGHRS, CDR2 YFSETQ. The length of the CDR3 is 17 residues. The chain's CDR3 is CASSLAQSGPGYNEQFF. The CDR3 nucleotides are TGCGCCAGCAGCTTGGCTCAGTCAGGGCCGGGATACAATGAGCAGTTCTTC.